The clone carrying this TCR beta chain was found once. The sample originates from a study of T cell changes during pregnancy in multiple sclerosis. Unmatched junction bases numbered 7, after V lost 6 bases and J lost 2 bases. The length of the CDR3 is 15 residues. Per the germline V gene, CDR1 is SEHNR and CDR2 is FQNEAQ (reference sequence). Clones were read by immunoSEQ multiplex PCR, and TCRdb kept only the in-frame ones, dropping some. The top ten hold around 0.84% of the sample, which has fewer than 90,000 clones, about 93% seen once. The receptor was isolated from a female donor with multiple sclerosis, enrolled in a pregnancy study. The chain is built from TRBV7-9 and TRBJ2-7; the match to TRBD1 covers 10 bases. The sequencing here drew on peripheral blood, taken in the third trimester of pregnancy. As DNA, the CDR3 is TGTGCCAGCAGTCAAGGGACAGGGGACCCCTACGAGCAGTACTTC. Its translation is CASSQGTGDPYEQYF.